The rows below give T cell receptor beta chains drawn from one sample of a study of cytomegalovirus exposure and HLA in healthy donors. Generated by immunoSEQ multiplex PCR, the TCRdb table keeps only in-frame clones and is missing some. This table holds 100,000 to 130,000 clones, about 72% found once. Sequencing was performed on PBMCs. The receptors were sampled from a man in his late teens or twenties in good health and CMV-seronegative. Both conserved end residues are part of each CDR3. D genes are given only for firm matches. Rows may omit the clone size; those that give it use once, few, many or a size class.

d_gene | len | abundance | j_gene | v_gene | CDR3aa | CDR3nt
TRBD1 | 16 | few | TRBJ2-7 | TRBV4-3 | CASSARSGQGGNEQYF | TGCGCCAGCAGCGCTCGATCGGGACAGGGAGGTAACGAGCAGTACTTC
. | 14 | . | TRBJ1-1 | TRBV6-1 | CASSPTGKNTEAFF | TGTGCCAGCAGTCCGACAGGAAAGAACACTGAAGCTTTCTTT
. | 14 | . | TRBJ1-1 | TRBV7-2 | CASSFRGANTEAFF | TGTGCCAGCAGCTTCAGGGGTGCGAACACTGAAGCTTTCTTT
TRBD2 | 19 | . | TRBJ2-7 | TRBV7-2 | CASSLRLGLAAPLFREQYF | TGTGCCAGCAGCTTACGGCTGGGACTAGCGGCCCCTTTATTTCGTGAGCAGTACTTC
TRBD1 | 17 | . | TRBJ1-6 | TRBV7-2 | CASSLVGRGAGGSPLHF | TGTGCCAGCAGCTTAGTAGGCCGCGGAGCAGGGGGTTCACCCCTCCACTTT
. | 17 | . | TRBJ2-2 | TRBV7-6 | CASSLTYRPIGTGELFF | TGTGCCAGCAGCCTTACATACAGGCCGATCGGCACCGGGGAGCTGTTTTTT
TRBD1 | 15 | . | TRBJ1-1 | TRBV9 | CASSVDRQGRPEAFF | TGTGCCAGCAGCGTAGACCGACAGGGGCGTCCTGAAGCTTTCTTT
. | 14 | . | TRBJ1-1 | TRBV23-1 | CASSPTARNTEAFF | TGCGCCAGCAGTCCGACAGCAAGAAACACTGAAGCTTTCTTT
TRBD2 | 14 | . | TRBJ2-3 | TRBV7-9 | CASSPGGSTDTQYF | TGTGCCAGCAGCCCGGGGGGGAGCACAGATACGCAGTATTTT
. | 13 | . | TRBJ1-1 | TRBV4-3 | CASSQELRVEAFF | TGCGCCAGCAGCCAAGAACTACGGGTTGAAGCTTTCTTT
. | 13 | . | TRBJ2-5 | TRBV11-2 | CASSPWAQGTQYF | TGTGCCAGCAGCCCCTGGGCCCAAGGGACCCAGTACTTC
. | 15 | once | TRBJ2-6 | TRBV6-1 | CASRRAYSGANVLTF | TGTGCCAGCAGGAGGGCCTACTCTGGGGCCAACGTCCTGACTTTC
TRBD1 | 16 | few | TRBJ1-1 | TRBV10-3 | CAISERAGGLNTEAFF | TGTGCCATCAGTGAGCGGGCAGGGGGCTTGAACACTGAAGCTTTCTTT
TRBD2 | 15 | few | TRBJ2-7 | TRBV10-2 | CASRVSSGGRDEQYF | TGCGCCAGCAGGGTGTCTAGCGGGGGAAGGGACGAGCAGTACTTC
. | 16 | . | TRBJ2-3 | TRBV9 | CASSVLSGKLTDTQYF | TGTGCCAGCAGCGTACTGTCAGGGAAACTCACAGATACGCAGTATTTT
. | 14 | . | TRBJ2-1 | TRBV19 | CASSIGSQSHEQFF | TGTGCCAGTAGTATAGGTAGCCAAAGCCATGAGCAGTTCTTC
TRBD2 | 14 | . | TRBJ2-1 | TRBV29-1 | CSVDFLAGGNEQFF | TGCAGCGTTGACTTCCTAGCGGGGGGCAATGAGCAGTTCTTC
. | 15 | few | TRBJ2-7 | TRBV15 | CATSRDRVQGYEQYF | TGTGCCACCAGCAGAGATCGTGTCCAGGGTTACGAGCAGTACTTC
TRBD2 | 15 | . | TRBJ2-3 | TRBV7-3 | CASSALAGGRSTQYF | TGTGCCAGCAGCGCTCTAGCGGGGGGTAGAAGTACGCAGTATTTT
. | 13 | once | TRBJ1-2 | TRBV6-5 | CASSYVRGYGYTF | TGTGCCAGCAGTTACGTTAGGGGCTACGGCTACACCTTC
. | 18 | few | TRBJ2-5 | TRBV5-6 | CASSPSYVQGRVSETQYF | TGTGCCAGCAGCCCCTCATACGTACAGGGTCGAGTATCGGAGACCCAGTACTTC
TRBD1 | 14 | . | TRBJ1-4 | TRBV19 | CASRDRGSNEKLFF | TGTGCCAGCCGGGACAGGGGCTCTAATGAAAAACTGTTTTTT
TRBD1 | 15 | . | TRBJ1-1 | TRBV5-5 | CASSLWTGADTEAFF | TGTGCCAGCAGCCTATGGACAGGGGCGGACACTGAAGCTTTCTTT
TRBD1 | 15 | . | TRBJ1-5 | TRBV7-8 | CASSNGQVSNQPQHF | TGTGCCAGCAGCAACGGACAGGTTAGCAATCAGCCCCAGCATTTT
. | 15 | . | TRBJ2-7 | TRBV5-6 | CASSLEVKTSYEQYF | TGTGCCAGCAGCTTAGAGGTCAAAACAAGCTACGAGCAGTACTTC
TRBD2 | 18 | . | TRBJ2-2 | TRBV19 | CASSIVTSGYMNTGELFF | TGTGCCAGTAGTATAGTAACTAGCGGGTACATGAACACCGGGGAGCTGTTTTTT
TRBD2 | 17 | . | TRBJ2-3 | TRBV7-8 | CASSPHRLAGATDTQYF | TGTGCCAGCAGCCCCCACCGACTAGCGGGGGCCACAGATACGCAGTATTTT
TRBD1 | 14 | . | TRBJ2-7 | TRBV2 | CASSGLTGSHEQYF | TGTGCCAGCAGTGGATTGACAGGGAGCCACGAGCAGTACTTC
TRBD1 | 13 | . | TRBJ2-7 | TRBV7-9 | CASRKTGDHEQYF | TGTGCCAGCAGAAAAACAGGGGATCACGAGCAGTACTTC
TRBD1 | 13 | few | TRBJ2-1 | TRBV10-1 | CASSVAGGNEQFF | TGCGCCAGCAGTGTAGCAGGGGGCAATGAGCAGTTCTTC
TRBD1 | 15 | . | TRBJ2-3 | TRBV5-1 | CASSSTGTVTDTQYF | TGCGCCAGCAGCTCGACCGGGACAGTTACAGATACGCAGTATTTT
. | 12 | . | TRBJ2-7 | TRBV5-1 | CASSLGRYEQYF | TGCGCCAGCAGCTTGGGGAGGTACGAGCAGTACTTC
. | 12 | few | TRBJ2-7 | TRBV18 | CASSRQGSEQYF | TGTGCCAGCTCCCGTCAGGGGTCCGAGCAGTACTTC
. | 15 | . | TRBJ2-1 | TRBV9 | CASSETGSSYNEQFF | TGTGCCAGCAGCGAGACCGGGAGCTCCTACAATGAGCAGTTCTTC
TRBD1 | 15 | few | TRBJ1-5 | TRBV25-1 | CASIRRDRGKQPQHF | TGTGCCAGCATCCGCCGGGACAGGGGAAAACAGCCCCAGCATTTT
TRBD1 | 13 | . | TRBJ2-7 | TRBV7-8 | CASSTGRSYEQYF | TGTGCCAGCTCGACAGGGCGGTCCTACGAGCAGTACTTC
. | 18 | . | TRBJ2-6 | TRBV9 | CASSVDPGGYSGANVLTF | TGTGCCAGCAGCGTAGACCCAGGGGGGTACTCTGGGGCCAACGTCCTGACTTTC
. | 12 | . | TRBJ2-7 | TRBV4-2 | CASSPQGYEQYF | TGTGCCAGCAGCCCTCAGGGCTACGAGCAGTACTTC
TRBD1 | 15 | . | TRBJ1-2 | TRBV7-2 | CASSLADRAYYGYTF | TGTGCCAGCAGCTTAGCGGACAGGGCATACTATGGCTACACCTTC
. | 14 | . | TRBJ2-7 | TRBV5-6 | CASSFRGLLYEQYF | TGTGCCAGCAGCTTCAGGGGCCTACTCTACGAGCAGTACTTC
. | 14 | . | TRBJ1-5 | TRBV29-1 | CSAKDGNSNQPQHF | TGCAGCGCCAAGGACGGGAATAGCAATCAGCCCCAGCATTTT
TRBD2 | 17 | . | TRBJ2-5 | TRBV9 | CASSVGTSGGPQETQYF | TGTGCCAGCAGCGTAGGGACTAGCGGGGGCCCCCAAGAGACCCAGTACTTC
TRBD2 | 14 | . | TRBJ2-1 | TRBV11-3 | CASSLGTSGDEQFF | TGTGCCAGCAGCTTAGGGACTAGCGGCGATGAGCAGTTCTTC
. | 12 | . | TRBJ2-7 | TRBV29-1 | CSVGGTTYEQYF | TGCAGCGTTGGGGGGACAACCTACGAGCAGTACTTC
. | 16 | . | TRBJ2-1 | TRBV7-3 | CASSSMTGGAYNEQFF | TGTGCCAGCAGCAGCATGACAGGTGGCGCCTACAATGAGCAGTTCTTC
. | 14 | . | TRBJ2-7 | TRBV11-1 | CASSRGRGSYEQYF | TGTGCCAGCAGCAGGGGTAGGGGCTCCTACGAGCAGTACTTC
. | 15 | . | TRBJ2-1 | TRBV28 | CASSLTAGPYNEQFF | TGTGCCAGCAGTTTGACGGCGGGCCCGTACAATGAGCAGTTCTTC
. | 14 | few | TRBJ1-1 | TRBV27 | CASSLSSGYTEAFF | TGTGCCAGCAGTTTAAGTTCAGGGTACACTGAAGCTTTCTTT
TRBD1 | 11 | . | TRBJ2-7 | TRBV29-1 | CSGGDRVEQYF | TGCAGCGGTGGGGACAGGGTTGAGCAGTACTTC
. | 15 | . | TRBJ1-1 | TRBV15 | CATSRDRRGGTEAFF | TGTGCCACCAGCAGAGATCGGAGGGGGGGCACTGAAGCTTTCTTT
. | 13 | . | TRBJ1-2 | TRBV6-1 | CASSESRRYGYPF | TGTGCCAGCAGTGAAAGCCGCAGGTATGGCTACCCCTTC
TRBD1 | 14 | . | TRBJ2-3 | TRBV2 | CASSGTGRGDTQYF | TGTGCCAGCAGTGGGACAGGGAGAGGAGATACGCAGTATTTT
TRBD2 | 15 | . | TRBJ2-7 | TRBV5-1 | CASSSGLASRYEQYF | TGCGCCAGCAGCTCAGGACTAGCGTCGCGCTACGAGCAGTACTTC
. | 14 | . | TRBJ1-1 | TRBV10-3 | CAITADSGNTEAFF | TGTGCCATCACAGCGGATTCGGGGAACACTGAAGCTTTCTTT